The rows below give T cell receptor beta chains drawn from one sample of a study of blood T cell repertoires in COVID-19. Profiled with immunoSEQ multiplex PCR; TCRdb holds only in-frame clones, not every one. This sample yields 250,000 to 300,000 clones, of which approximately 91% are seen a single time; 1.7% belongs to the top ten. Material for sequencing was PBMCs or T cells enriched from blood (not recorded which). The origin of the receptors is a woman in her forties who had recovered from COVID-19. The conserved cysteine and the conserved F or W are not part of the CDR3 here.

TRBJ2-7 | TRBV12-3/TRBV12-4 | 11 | ASSLNRWNEQY
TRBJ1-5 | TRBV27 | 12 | ASRHLQGNQPQH
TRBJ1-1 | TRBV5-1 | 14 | ASSLGQGNMNTEAF
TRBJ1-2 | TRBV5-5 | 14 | ASSSTQGGINYGYT
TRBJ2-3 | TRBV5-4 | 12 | ASSVDRGADTQY
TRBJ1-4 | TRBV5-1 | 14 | ASSLSQGRLLEKLF
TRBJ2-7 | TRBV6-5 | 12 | ASSYGRYSYEQY
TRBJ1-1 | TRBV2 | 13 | ASTFQSSGDTEAF
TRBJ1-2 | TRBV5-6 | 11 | ASSRQGADGYT
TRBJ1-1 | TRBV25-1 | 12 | ASSESEGATEAF
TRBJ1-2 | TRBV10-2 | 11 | ASGGDRVYGYT
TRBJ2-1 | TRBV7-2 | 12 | ASGVGNSYNEQF
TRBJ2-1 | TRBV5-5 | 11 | ASSLGSYNEQF
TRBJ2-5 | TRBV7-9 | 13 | ASSPDRGALETQY
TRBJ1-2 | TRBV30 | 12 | AWTPGQGIYGYT
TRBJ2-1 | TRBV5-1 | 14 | ASSLGGRKPNNEQF
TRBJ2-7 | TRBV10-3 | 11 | AISAGNSYEQY
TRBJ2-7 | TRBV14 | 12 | ASQAGTGKYEQY
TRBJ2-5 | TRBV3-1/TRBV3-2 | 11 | ASSQHGQETQY
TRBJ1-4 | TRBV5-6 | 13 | ASSLQGATNEKLF
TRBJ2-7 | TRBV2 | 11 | ASSRDISYEQY
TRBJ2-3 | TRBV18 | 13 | ASSPPTGGTDTQY